Below, 24 T cell receptor beta chains from the same sample are listed, as sequenced in a study of CD8+ T cells in alopecia areata. RNA extraction was followed by reverse transcription into cDNA, which acted as the sequencing template. Sequenced by immunoSEQ multiplex PCR; TCRdb stores in-frame clones only, minus some. The sample has roughly 120,000 clones, approximately 60% seen once; the top ten hold roughly 2.8%. Sample: CD4+ T cells sorted from blood. The source of these receptors is a human donor in good health.

The rearrangement joins TRBV4-2 to TRBJ2-2; D possibly corresponds to TRBD2 (6 bases). There are 12 residues in the CDR3. Germline V CDR1 and CDR2: LGHNA, YNFKEQ. The V end was cut by 8 bases, the J end by 3 bases, with 7 bases between. The CDR3 sequence is CASGGDTGELFF. The CDR3 region has the DNA TGTGCCAGCGGAGGGGACACCGGGGAGCTGTTTTTT.

This chain links TRBV19 with TRBJ1-1; D call uncertain. CDR3 length: 13 amino acids. The germline gives CDR1 LNHDA, CDR2 SQIVND (reference sequence). The V end lost 4 bases, the J end lost 3 bases, and 9 bases lay between the germline ends. CDR3 protein: CASSTDLDTEAFF. In DNA form, the CDR3 reads TGTGCCAGTAGTACCGACTTGGACACTGAAGCTTTCTTT.

This sequence joins TRBV6-6 and TRBJ2-3; 9 nucleotides match TRBD2. The CDR3 loop spans 14 amino acids. Germline V gene data show CDR1 as MNHNY and CDR2 as SVGAGI (reference sequence). V was clipped by 6 bases and J by 5 bases; unmatched bases: 6. As DNA, the CDR3 is TGTGCCAGCAGAATAGCGGGGGCCGGAGATACGCAGTATTTT. Amino acid sequence: CASRIAGAGDTQYF.

This chain joins TRBV5-1 and TRBJ2-7, with D uncertain. CDR3 length: 11 residues. Trimming shortened V by 4 bases and J by 7 bases, and 9 bases separated the two germline ends. Germline CDR1 SGHRS, CDR2 YFSETQ. CDR3 coding DNA: TGCGCCAGCAGCCCGGGTAAGGAGCAGTACTTC. It specifies CASSPGKEQYF.

Concerning this clone: This CDR3 is also generated by other DNA sequences in the sample. The chain carries TRBV29-1 and TRBJ1-2, with a tentative D call TRBD1 (5 bases). CDR1 is SQVTM, CDR2 ANQGSEA, per germline. This CDR3 has 12 amino acids. The V end was cut by 4 bases, the J end by 2 bases, with 8 bases between. Here the CDR3 DNA reads TGCAGCGTTGTTAAGGGGAACTATGGCTACACCTTC. This encodes CSVVKGNYGYTF.

This clone was counted a few times. The rearrangement uses TRBV25-1 and TRBJ1-2; TRBD1 matches 7 bases. The length of the CDR3 is 12 residues. The trim removed 4 bases at V and 5 bases at J, leaving 1 base unmatched. Looked up from germline, CDR1 is MGHDK and CDR2 is SYGVNS. The CDR3 DNA follows: TGTGCCAGCAGTGGGGGACAGTATGGCTACACCTTC. Its protein product is CASSGGQYGYTF.

This chain uses TRBV5-4 with TRBJ1-1; D remains unclear. V was trimmed by 0 bases and J by 3 bases, leaving 6 bases between them. The CDR3 is 13 residues long. The germline V gene has CDR1 SGHNT and CDR2 YYREEE (reference sequence). CDR3 in amino acids: CASSLVDDTEAFF. CDR3 DNA sequence: TGTGCCAGCAGCTTGGTCGACGACACTGAAGCTTTCTTT. The complete variable domain, with remaining parts taken from reference TRBV5-4 and TRBJ1-1, reads ETGVTQSPTHLIKTRGQQVTLRCSSQSGHNTVSWYQQALGQGPQFIFQYYREEENGRGNFPPRFSGLQFPNYSSELNVNALELDDSALYLCASSLVDDTEAFFGQGTRLTVV.

The CDR3 loop is CASSLGTGGENTEAFF. The DNA of the CDR3 is TGTGCCAGCAGCTTGGGCACAGGGGGCGAGAACACTGAAGCTTTCTTT. The chain has TRBV5-6 and TRBJ1-1; 9 bases align to TRBD1. V trimming: 0 bases; J trimming: 1 base; junction bases outside the gene matches: 4. CDR3 size: 16 residues. Germline CDR1 is SGHDT and CDR2 is YYEEEE.

In the case of this clone: The sample has other DNA sequences that encode this CDR3 too. The V gene is TRBV29-1, the J gene TRBJ1-1; no definite D call. CDR1 is SQVTM and CDR2 is ANQGSEA in the germline V gene. Trimming removed 4 bases from V and 2 bases from J, with 8 bases in between. CDR3 length equals 12 residues. CDR3 DNA: TGCAGCGTTGTAACAGCTAACACTGAAGCTTTCTTT. Protein sequence: CSVVTANTEAFF.

The chain combines TRBV6-5 with TRBJ1-2; 7 bases map to TRBD1. The CDR3 is 13 residues long. J was trimmed by 8 bases and V by 4 bases; bases with no gene match: 7. CDR1 and CDR2 from the germline V gene are MNHEY and SVGAGI. For the CDR3, the DNA is TGTGCCAGCAGTTCCGGGACAGCACGGGGCTACACCTTC. It yields the protein CASSSGTARGYTF.

This chain uses TRBV5-1 with TRBJ2-5; 8 nucleotides align to TRBD2. Germline CDR1 SGHRS, CDR2 YFSETQ. This CDR3 region has 16 residues. J gave up 9 bases and V 0 bases, and 13 bases lay outside the gene matches. CDR3: CASSLEGLAVKGAQYF. The CDR3 nucleotides read TGCGCCAGCAGCTTGGAAGGACTAGCCGTGAAAGGGGCCCAGTACTTC.

The chain employs TRBV15 and TRBJ2-1; D tentatively reads TRBD1 or TRBD2 (7 bases each). The V end lost 0 bases, the J end lost 2 bases, and 11 bases lay between the germline ends. The germline CDR1 and CDR2 sequences are LNHNV and YYDKDF (reference sequence). CDR3 length: 16 amino acids. The CDR3 DNA reads TGTGCCACCAGCAGAGATCCAGGGGGGGCCTACAATGAGCAGTTCTTC. Encoded protein: CATSRDPGGAYNEQFF.

This chain uses TRBV30 with TRBJ2-5, with no clear D. V shed 3 bases and J shed 1 base, with 3 bases lying between them. Looked up from germline, CDR1 is GTSNPN and CDR2 is SVGIG (reference sequence). The CDR3 sequence is 11 residues long. The CDR3 spells CAWSLQETQYF. Here the CDR3 DNA reads TGTGCCTGGAGCCTCCAAGAGACCCAGTACTTC.

The genes are TRBV6-5 and TRBJ1-6; 7 bases align to TRBD1. The germline CDR1 and CDR2 sequences are MNHEY and SVGAGI. The CDR3 totals 14 residues. V shed 6 bases and J 10 bases; nucleotides not matched to a gene: 9. The CDR3 region is CASRPKGAASPLHF. CDR3 nucleotide sequence: TGTGCCAGCAGACCAAAGGGGGCGGCATCACCCCTCCACTTT.

The rearrangement uses TRBV14 and TRBJ1-6; TRBD1 agrees at 10 bases. V shed 4 bases, J shed 10 bases, and the junction held 7 bases outside the gene matches. CDR1 and CDR2 (germline): SGHDN, FVKESK. The CDR3 loop spans 15 amino acids. The CDR3 DNA reads as TGTGCCAGCAGCCCCCGGGACAGGGGCGGCTCACCCCTCCACTTT. It specifies CASSPRDRGGSPLHF.

V gene TRBV25-1 combines with J gene TRBJ1-2; D remains ambiguous. Per germline, CDR1 MGHDK and CDR2 SYGVNS. V lost 2 bases to trimming and J lost 8 bases, with 9 bases between them. The CDR3 length is 12 residues. The CDR3 region is CASSETPMGYTF. In nucleotides, the CDR3 is TGTGCCAGCAGTGAAACACCGATGGGCTACACCTTC.

The chain couples TRBV29-1 to TRBJ1-2; 7 nucleotides match TRBD1. CDR1 is SQVTM and CDR2 is ANQGSEA in the germline V gene. The CDR3 has 15 residues. V shed 7 bases, J shed 0 bases, and the junction held 11 bases outside the gene matches. The CDR3 sequence: CSARTGTATNYGYTF. CDR3 DNA: TGCAGCGCAAGAACAGGGACAGCTACTAACTATGGCTACACCTTC.

The gene calls are TRBV4-2 and TRBJ1-1; 8 bases align to TRBD1. The CDR3 contains 15 residues. V lost 4 bases to trimming and J lost 5 bases; unmatched junction nucleotides: 9. Germline V CDR1 and CDR2: LGHNA, YNFKEQ. CDR3 in DNA: TGTGCCAGCAGCCTTGATCCGGGACAGGTGACTGAAGCTTTCTTT. It translates to CASSLDPGQVTEAFF.

This clone was seen a handful of times. CDR3 region: CASSLTHGAKNIQYF. The CDR3 nucleotides are TGCGCCAGCAGCTTAACCCACGGAGCCAAAAACATTCAGTACTTC. The chain has TRBV5-1 and TRBJ2-4; D not resolved. The germline gives CDR1 SGHRS, CDR2 YFSETQ. Trimming removed 2 bases at V and 0 bases at J, with 9 bases between. The CDR3 is made up of 15 amino acids.

V and J are TRBV30 and TRBJ2-5; D call uncertain. The germline V gene encodes CDR1 GTSNPN and CDR2 SVGIG (reference sequence). Trimming cost V 5 bases and J 6 bases, with 10 bases left between them. The CDR3 is made up of 11 amino acids. CDR3: CAWGRPKTQYF. In DNA, the CDR3 is TGTGCCTGGGGACGACCGAAGACCCAGTACTTC.

The table lists this clone with a count of one. The chain employs TRBV29-1 and TRBJ1-5; possible D gene TRBD1, 6 bases. The CDR3 has 13 residues. The V end lost 2 bases, the J end lost 7 bases, and 12 bases lay between the germline ends. In germline, CDR1 is SQVTM, CDR2 ANQGSEA. The CDR3 loop reads CSVEPGDGQPQHF. The CDR3 nucleotides read TGCAGCGTTGAACCAGGGGATGGACAGCCCCAGCATTTT.

V usage is TRBV29-1 and J usage is TRBJ1-3; the D gene is possibly TRBD1 (6 bases). Trimming took 7 bases from V and 8 from J, leaving 15 bases between them. Per germline, CDR1 SQVTM and CDR2 ANQGSEA. The CDR3 contains 12 residues. In DNA form, the CDR3 reads TGCAGCGCCAGGGATGGGACACACACCATATATTTT. Its translation is CSARDGTHTIYF.

The V gene is TRBV5-4, the J gene TRBJ2-3; 14 nucleotides match TRBD2. The V gene end was trimmed by 4 bases and the J gene end by 9 bases; junction bases not matched to a gene: 7. Germline V CDR1 and CDR2: SGHNT, YYREEE (reference sequence). This CDR3 region has 15 residues. CDR3: CASSQGTSGGSTQYF. DNA for the CDR3: TGTGCCAGCAGCCAAGGGACTAGCGGGGGAAGCACGCAGTATTTT.

V and J are TRBV6-6 and TRBJ2-7; 9 bases are shared with TRBD1. This CDR3 spans 14 amino acids. Per the germline V gene, CDR1 is MNHNY and CDR2 is SVGAGI (reference sequence). The V gene end was trimmed by 4 bases and the J gene end by 4 bases; junction bases not matched to a gene: 5. CDR3 in DNA: TGTGCCAGCAGTTGGACAGGGGTGGAATACGAGCAGTACTTC. Translating gives CASSWTGVEYEQYF.